The 30 T cell receptor beta chains given below trace back to one sample, sequenced in a study of shared clonotypes between healthy human individuals. The data were produced by immunoSEQ multiplex PCR, yet TCRdb's version contains in-frame clones alone and is incomplete. Here the sample spans some 2,500,000 clones, less than 95% being singletons. Material for sequencing was naive CD4+ T cells from PBMCs. Subset here: CD45RA+ positively selected. Source of these receptors: a man in his late teens or twenties in good health. Some clones in this sample may be carry-over from other donors' samples.

A word on this clone: The same CDR3 is also encoded by other DNA sequences in this sample. This chain connects TRBV5-1 to TRBJ2-2; D may be TRBD2 (6 bases). The CDR3 has 15 amino acids. Trimming removed 0 bases at V and 2 bases at J, with 8 bases between. Germline V CDR1 and CDR2: SGHRS, YFSETQ. CDR3 amino acids: CASSLAGANTGELFF. Here the CDR3 DNA reads TGCGCCAGCAGCTTGGCGGGAGCTAACACCGGGGAGCTGTTTTTT. The full variable domain, rest sourced from reference TRBV5-1 and TRBJ2-2, is KAGVTQTPRYLIKTRGQQVTLSCSPISGHRSVSWYQQTPGQGLQFLFEYFSETQRNKGNFPGRFSGRQFSNSRSEMNVSTLELGDSALYLCASSLAGANTGELFFGEGSRLTVL.

This chain links TRBV19 with TRBJ1-2; D is perhaps TRBD1 (6 bases). V lost 3 bases to trimming and J lost 2 bases, with 7 bases between them. Looked up from germline, CDR1 is LNHDA and CDR2 is SQIVND (reference sequence). CDR3 length: 13 residues. The CDR3 DNA is TGTGCCAGTAGTATCGGGACAAACTATGGCTACACCTTC. Translated: CASSIGTNYGYTF.

This chain connects TRBV19 to TRBJ1-1; TRBD1 agrees at 8 bases. Germline loops: CDR1 LNHDA, CDR2 SQIVND (reference sequence). The CDR3 sequence is 13 residues long. V lost 7 bases to trimming and J lost 3 bases; unmatched junction nucleotides: 4. The CDR3 region is CASIGTGDTEAFF. The CDR3 DNA sequence: TGTGCCAGTATCGGGACAGGCGACACTGAAGCTTTCTTT.

This chain joins TRBV5-1 and TRBJ2-1; TRBD2 might be the D (6 bases). The V end was cut by 3 bases, the J end by 7 bases, with 14 bases between. Germline values: CDR1 SGHRS, CDR2 YFSETQ. This CDR3 has 14 residues. CDR3 region: CASSWGTPTNEQFF. Here the CDR3 DNA reads TGCGCCAGCAGCTGGGGGACTCCAACAAATGAGCAGTTCTTC.

The rearrangement uses TRBV7-3 and TRBJ2-3; TRBD2 matches at 9 bases. The CDR3 sequence is 15 residues long. V lost 5 bases, J lost 4 bases, and 7 bases stayed unmatched. Germline assignment: CDR1 SGHTA and CDR2 FQGTGA. The CDR3 sequence: CASSISGRHADTQYF. The CDR3 DNA reads TGTGCCAGCAGCATTAGCGGGAGACATGCAGATACGCAGTATTTT.

Only a few counts were recorded for this clone. The chain uses TRBV13 and TRBJ1-1, with a tentative D call TRBD1 (6 bases). V lost 6 bases, J lost 11 bases, and 16 bases lay in between. This CDR3 comprises 12 residues. Germline V gene sequence: CDR1 PRHDT, CDR2 FYEKMQ (reference sequence). CDR3 residues: CASSPDSLGAFF. As DNA, the CDR3 is TGTGCCAGCAGTCCGGACAGCCTGGGGGCTTTCTTT.

This clone appeared a single time. The chain couples TRBV27 to TRBJ1-2, with 7 bases aligning to TRBD1. This CDR3 is 15 amino acids long. Germline CDR1 is MNHEY and CDR2 is SMNVEV (reference sequence). V shed 5 bases, J shed 6 bases, and the junction held 12 bases outside the gene matches. CDR3 residues: CASSKIPTGRDGYTF. The CDR3 coding sequence is TGTGCCAGCAGTAAGATACCGACAGGGAGGGATGGCTACACCTTC.

The chain links TRBV7-3 to TRBJ2-5; D gene ambiguous. The CDR3 has 14 amino acids. Germline CDR1 is SGHTA and CDR2 is FQGTGA. V shed 4 bases and J shed 5 bases, with 14 bases lying between them. As DNA, the CDR3 is TGTGCCAGCAGCTCCTCCGGGCCACGGGAGACCCAGTACTTC. Its translation: CASSSSGPRETQYF.

The chain couples TRBV5-1 to TRBJ2-1; TRBD1 matches 7 bases. CDR3 length: 16 amino acids. V lost 0 bases and J lost 3; bases outside the gene matches: 6. From germline, CDR1 is SGHRS and CDR2 YFSETQ. CDR3 nucleotide sequence: TGCGCCAGCAGCTTGGTCTTCGGGACAGACTACAATGAGCAGTTCTTC. It encodes CASSLVFGTDYNEQFF.

The rearrangement joins TRBV5-1 to TRBJ2-7, with no clear D. CDR1 SGHRS and CDR2 YFSETQ come from the germline V gene. Trimming removed 2 bases at V and 7 bases at J, with 13 bases between. The CDR3 length is 13 residues. The CDR3 here is CASSFGRAFEQYF. DNA of the CDR3: TGCGCCAGCAGCTTCGGACGGGCGTTTGAGCAGTACTTC.

The J gene is TRBJ2-7, the V gene TRBV11-2, with D tentatively TRBD1 (7 bases). Per the germline V gene, CDR1 is SGHAT and CDR2 is FQNNGV. The CDR3 consists of 18 residues. V was pared by 1 base and J by 2 bases, with 21 bases between. CDR3: CASSLARGPDRLPYEQYF. The DNA for the CDR3 is TGTGCCAGCAGCTTAGCCCGGGGGCCGGACAGGTTACCCTACGAGCAGTACTTC. The whole variable domain, filled in from reference TRBV11-2 and TRBJ2-7, reads EAGVAQSPRYKIIEKRQSVAFWCNPISGHATLYWYQQILGQGPKLLIQFQNNGVVDDSQLPKDRFSAERLKGVDSTLKIQPAKLEDSAVYLCASSLARGPDRLPYEQYFGPGTRLTVT.

The chain links TRBV27 to TRBJ2-7; the match to TRBD2 covers 8 bases. This CDR3 spans 16 amino acids. The germline CDR1 and CDR2 sequences are MNHEY and SMNVEV (reference sequence). J was trimmed by 0 bases and V by 8 bases; bases with no gene match: 12. The CDR3: CASGPLKRESSYEQYF. CDR3 coding DNA: TGTGCCAGCGGCCCACTAAAGCGGGAGTCCTCCTACGAGCAGTACTTC.

This clone was seen a single time. The chain uses TRBV28 and TRBJ1-5; D not certain. Germline V gene sequence: CDR1 MDHEN, CDR2 SYDVKM. V lost 7 bases to trimming and J lost 0 bases, with 19 bases between them. CDR3 length: 17 amino acids. In DNA, the CDR3 is TGTGCCAGCATCTCTACCTGGGGATTAACTAGCAATCAGCCCCAGCATTTT. It specifies CASISTWGLTSNQPQHF. Full variable domain (outside the CDR3, taken from reference TRBV28 and TRBJ1-5): DVKVTQSSRYLVKRTGEKVFLECVQDMDHENMFWYRQDPGLGLRLIYFSYDVKMKEKGDIPEGYSVSREKKERFSLILESASTNQTSMYLCASISTWGLTSNQPQHFGDGTRLSIL.

The rearrangement uses TRBV6-1 and TRBJ1-2; no firm D call. The germline CDR1 and CDR2 sequences are MNHNS and SASEGT. This CDR3 is 14 amino acids long. Trimming shortened V by 1 base and J by 8 bases, and 14 bases separated the two germline ends. The CDR3 protein is CASSEDPRAPGYTF. DNA for the CDR3: TGTGCCAGCAGTGAAGATCCCCGGGCACCCGGCTACACCTTC.

The chain employs TRBV9 and TRBJ2-1; no clear D gene. Germline V lookup: CDR1 SGDLS, CDR2 YYNGEE. CDR3 length: 12 residues. Trimming shortened V by 0 bases and J by 8 bases, and 6 bases separated the two germline ends. This CDR3 reads CASSVDDYEQFF. The CDR3 coding sequence is TGTGCCAGCAGCGTAGATGACTATGAGCAGTTCTTC.

The J gene is TRBJ2-1, the V gene TRBV4-2; 9 bases are a match to TRBD2. In germline, CDR1 is LGHNA, CDR2 YNFKEQ. CDR3 size: 15 residues. V dropped 0 bases and J dropped 6; count of bases not matched to a gene: 3. For the CDR3, the DNA is TGTGCCAGCAGCCAAGATTGGCGGGGGGGCAATGAGCAGTTCTTC. Protein sequence: CASSQDWRGGNEQFF.

The genes are TRBV30 and TRBJ1-4, with 9 bases lining up with TRBD1. Germline V gene sequence: CDR1 GTSNPN, CDR2 SVGIG (reference sequence). The V and J ends lost 8 bases and 11 bases, in that order; junction bases with no gene match: 24. The CDR3 runs to 17 residues. CDR3 amino acids: CATTHLGTGGAGMKLFF. CDR3 nucleotide sequence: TGTGCCACAACACACCTTGGCACAGGGGGCGCGGGGATGAAACTGTTTTTT.

The chain links TRBV18 to TRBJ1-4; D is undetermined. Germline-derived CDR1 and CDR2 are KGHSH and LQKENI. The germline V and J ends were trimmed by 5 bases and 3 bases, with 10 bases remaining between them. The CDR3 is 14 residues long. CDR3 amino acids: CASSAQRANEKLFF. The CDR3 nucleotides read TGTGCCAGCTCAGCACAGAGGGCTAATGAAAAACTGTTTTTT.

The chain combines TRBV2 with TRBJ2-6, with a tentative D call TRBD1 (5 bases). The germline V gene has CDR1 SNHLY and CDR2 FYNNEI. With 6 bases removed from V and 2 bases from J, the gap between germline ends came to 11 bases. This CDR3 has 15 amino acids. The CDR3 coding sequence is TGTGCCAGCAGCCCAGAAGGGGCTGGGGCCAACGTCCTGACTTTC. Amino acid sequence: CASSPEGAGANVLTF.

This clone was picked up one time. J is TRBJ1-2 and V is TRBV19; D is undetermined. Germline-derived CDR1 and CDR2 are LNHDA and SQIVND (reference sequence). The CDR3 length is 13 residues. The V and J ends lost 7 bases and 1 base respectively, with 10 bases between them. DNA for the CDR3: TGTGCCAGTACCGGCAACCTTAACTATGGCTACACCTTC. This translates into CASTGNLNYGYTF.

The chain links TRBV4-1 to TRBJ2-7; D is uncertain. This CDR3 has 17 residues. From germline, CDR1 is MGHRA and CDR2 YSYEKL. V dropped 1 base and J dropped 3 bases, with 19 bases sitting between them. The chain's CDR3 is CASSQVSLPAWGYEQYF. The DNA of the CDR3 is TGCGCCAGCAGCCAAGTCTCCCTCCCGGCGTGGGGCTACGAGCAGTACTTC.

Concerning this clone: A single base separates this from a much larger clone, so it may be a read error. This sample also contains other DNA sequences that code for the same CDR3. V and J are TRBV5-8 and TRBJ2-7; D gene uncertain. CDR3 size: 11 residues. Germline CDR1 is SGHTS and CDR2 is YDEGEE. V lost 0 bases to trimming and J lost 2 bases, with 0 bases between them. The CDR3 is CASSLAYEQYF. CDR3 nucleotide sequence: TGTGCCAGCAGCTTGGCCTACGAGCAGTACTTC. The variable domain in full, with the rest retrieved from reference TRBV5-8 and TRBJ2-7, is EAGVTQSPTHLIKTRGQQATLRCSPISGHTSVYWYQQALGLGLQFLLWYDEGEERNRGNFPPRFSGRQFPNYSSELNVNALELEDSALYLCASSLAYEQYFGPGTRLTVT.

The genes are TRBV2 and TRBJ2-1, with a weak D call TRBD1 (5 bases). The CDR3 is 13 amino acids. The germline V gene encodes CDR1 SNHLY and CDR2 FYNNEI. Trimming cost V 10 bases and J 5 bases, with 15 bases left between them. The CDR3 spells CATRLGPNNEQFF. In DNA, the CDR3 is TGTGCCACCCGGCTGGGGCCAAACAATGAGCAGTTCTTC.

This clone is a singleton in its sample. The chain joins TRBV6-5 to TRBJ1-1; TRBD1 matches at 7 bases. With 4 bases clipped from V and 7 bases from J, the junction kept 12 bases outside the gene matches. Germline V lookup: CDR1 MNHEY, CDR2 SVGAGI. CDR3 size: 15 residues. The CDR3: CASSSSRTGYSEAFF. DNA of the CDR3: TGTGCCAGCAGTTCCTCAAGGACAGGCTATAGTGAAGCTTTCTTT.

The CDR3 protein is CASSARQGQETQYF. Here the CDR3 DNA reads TGTGCCAGCTCAGCCCGACAGGGGCAAGAGACCCAGTACTTC. The chain recombines TRBV18 with TRBJ2-5; 8 bases match TRBD1. Germline trimming cut 5 bases from V and 2 bases from J; bases unmatched to any gene: 4. Germline V lookup: CDR1 KGHSH, CDR2 LQKENI. The CDR3 covers 14 residues.

Comment on this clone: Other DNA variants within this sample encode the same CDR3. The chain recombines TRBV10-3 with TRBJ2-7; 9 positions agree with TRBD2. Germline CDR1 and CDR2: ENHRY and SYGVKD. V was pared by 6 bases and J by 2 bases, with 2 bases of the junction left unmatched. This CDR3 contains 13 residues. The CDR3 DNA sequence: TGTGCCATCAGGCTAGCGGGAACCTACGAGCAGTACTTC. Its protein product is CAIRLAGTYEQYF.

Notes on this clone: This sample also contains other DNA sequences that code for the same CDR3. This chain uses TRBV5-1 with TRBJ2-7; 8 bases are shared with TRBD1. CDR3 length: 15 residues. V trimming: 4 bases; J trimming: 4 bases; junction bases outside the gene matches: 10. Per the germline V gene, CDR1 is SGHRS and CDR2 is YFSETQ. The CDR3 loop reads CASSPGQGRVYEQYF. Written as DNA, the CDR3 is TGCGCCAGCAGCCCCGGACAGGGAAGGGTGTACGAGCAGTACTTC.

This clone was detected once. This chain connects TRBV27 to TRBJ1-5, with 7 bases identical to TRBD1. The trim removed 7 bases at V and 6 bases at J, leaving 9 bases unmatched. This CDR3 is built from 14 residues. Germline V lookup: CDR1 MNHEY, CDR2 SMNVEV (reference sequence). CDR3 loop: CASKGTGVVQPQHF. The CDR3, as DNA: TGTGCCAGCAAGGGAACAGGGGTGGTTCAGCCCCAGCATTTT.

V gene TRBV14 combines with J gene TRBJ1-2, with TRBD1 identical over 7 bases. The CDR3 length is 14 residues. The germline V gene encodes CDR1 SGHDN and CDR2 FVKESK. The trim removed 3 bases at V and 0 bases at J, leaving 1 base unmatched. The CDR3 loop is CASSHGQANYGYTF. In nucleotides, the CDR3 is TGTGCCAGCAGCCATGGACAGGCTAACTATGGCTACACCTTC. Complete variable domain (other parts from reference TRBV14 and TRBJ1-2): EAGVTQFPSHSVIEKGQTVTLRCDPISGHDNLYWYRRVMGKEIKFLLHFVKESKQDESGMPNNRFLAERTGGTYSTLKVQPAELEDSGVYFCASSHGQANYGYTFGSGTRLTVV.

This clone was picked up one time. This rearrangement joins TRBV4-3 to TRBJ2-7, with no clear D. Germline CDR1 LGHNA, CDR2 YSLEER. The ends were cut back, 0 bases at V and 2 bases at J, with 11 bases in the middle. This CDR3 comprises 15 residues. The CDR3 DNA follows: TGCGCCAGCAGCCAAGAGACAAGGTCACCCTACGAGCAGTACTTC. It is translated as CASSQETRSPYEQYF.